The clone carrying this T cell receptor (beta chain) has just a few counts. The target antigen is unknown. Amplified TCR beta CDR3 regions came from RNA transcripts. HTBI primers were used for first-round RT-PCR of the TCR CDR3. Using its own MiXCR run on the multiplex PCR reads, TCRdb lists one record per CDR3 protein. Counted here are about 610,000 distinct CDR3 sequences, roughly 14% occurring once; the ten biggest clones make up 3.5% to 4.5%. V was pared by 7 bases and J by 7 bases, with 7 bases of the junction left unmatched. The CDR3 spans 15 residues. The germline CDR1 and CDR2 sequences are MNHNS and SASEGT. The data were taken from a study of T cells in Graves' hyperthyroidism and ophthalmopathy. Overall study results and limits: Most clonotypes expanded in the thyroid (above 0.001) were also present in blood.

The sample comprised blood. This TCR derives from a woman in her forties with Graves' ophthalmopathy. V usage is TRBV6-1 and J usage is TRBJ1-6; TRBD1 matches at 10 bases. The CDR3 here is CASTDRGPWNSPLHF. The CDR3 DNA follows: TGTGCCAGCACCGACAGGGGGCCTTGGAATTCACCCCTCCACTTT.